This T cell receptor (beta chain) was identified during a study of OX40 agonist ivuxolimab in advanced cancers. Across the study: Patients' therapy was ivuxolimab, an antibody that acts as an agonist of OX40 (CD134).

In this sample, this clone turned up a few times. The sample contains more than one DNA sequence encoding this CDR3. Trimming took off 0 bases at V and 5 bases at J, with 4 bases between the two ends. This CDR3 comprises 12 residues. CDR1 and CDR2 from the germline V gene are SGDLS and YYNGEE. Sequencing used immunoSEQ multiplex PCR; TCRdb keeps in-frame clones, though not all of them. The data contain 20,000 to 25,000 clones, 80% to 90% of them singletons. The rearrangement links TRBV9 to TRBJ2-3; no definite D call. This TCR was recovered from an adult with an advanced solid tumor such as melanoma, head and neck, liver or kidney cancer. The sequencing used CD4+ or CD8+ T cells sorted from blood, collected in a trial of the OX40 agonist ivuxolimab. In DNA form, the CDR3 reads TGTGCCAGCAGCGTAGAAGGAGATACGCAGTATTTT. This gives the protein CASSVEGDTQYF.